What follows is one TCR beta chain and its context. Treatment of the sample: randomized to nivolumab then ipilimumab (arm A) or the reverse (arm B). No patient had prior DNA-damaging chemotherapy. PBMC sorting kept live CD3+CD8+ cells without CD19 or CD56. Looked up from germline, CDR1 is SGHTA and CDR2 is FQGTGA. The germline V and J ends were trimmed by 5 bases and 4 bases, with 15 bases remaining between them. This CDR3 is 14 amino acids long. The data derive from a study of sequential checkpoint blockade in melanoma. Study overall: Patients were randomized 1:1 to nivolumab-then-ipilimumab or ipilimumab-then-nivolumab first-line.

The assay was immunoSEQ multiplex PCR, and TCRdb's table has in-frame clones only and misses some. Here the sample spans about 6,900 clones, 70% to 80% being singletons. This rearrangement joins TRBV7-3 to TRBJ2-7, with D possibly matching TRBD2 (6 bases). The TCR comes from a human donor with melanoma. The source was CD8+ T cells sorted from blood (inferred from file names), collected from a patient given nivolumab and ipilimumab in sequence. The CDR3 region has the DNA TGTGCCAGCAGCCCACCGGGACTGTCATACGAGCAGTACTTC. Translated, it gives CASSPPGLSYEQYF.